This T cell receptor beta chain was recorded in a study of glioma-infiltrating T cells after dendritic cell vaccination. Overall study context: Patients received autologous tumor lysate-pulsed dendritic cell vaccination between about 2003 and 2013.

The method was immunoSEQ multiplex PCR; TCRdb's version includes in-frame clones alone and lacks a portion of them. The table has about 73,000 clones, around 80% seen once. As for this clone: Its antigen is still unknown.

Findings and limits, study-wide: Only a small number of patients had complete blood and tumor samples.

No glioblastoma patient carried an isocitrate dehydrogenase mutation. PBMC were collected before vaccination, two weeks after the third vaccination, and at progression. The receptor's source is a human donor with glioblastoma. Sequencing used blood, obtained before dendritic cell vaccination.

The CDR3 region is CSASPIGPQHF. CDR3 coding DNA: TGCAGTGCTAGTCCCATCGGGCCCCAGCATTTT. The chain carries TRBV20-1 and TRBJ1-5; D gene ambiguous. Trimming cost V 3 bases and J 9 bases, with 9 bases left between them. CDR1 is DFQATT, CDR2 SNEGSKA, per germline (reference sequence). This CDR3 is 11 amino acids long.